A selection of T cell receptor beta chains follows, all from one sample in a study of control samples from healthy donors and cancer patients. Data came from immunoSEQ multiplex PCR; TCRdb stores just in-frame clones and leaves some out. The sample yields 45,000 to 60,000 clones, 75% to 90% seen once. Specimen: PBMCs. These receptors originate from a man between 60 and 75 years old with head and neck cancer. The CDR3 runs from the conserved cysteine through the conserved F or W. D genes are given only for firm matches. Rows give clone size only sometimes, using once, few, many, or a class for an expanded clone.

>TRBJ1-4|TRBV28|.|14|.
TGTGCCAGCAGTCCCGGACGGTATAATGAAAAACTGTTTTTT
CASSPGRYNEKLFF
>TRBJ1-2|TRBV5-5|TRBD1|14|.
TGTGCCAGCAGCTTGGACAGGGGCCCCAATAGCTACACCTTC
CASSLDRGPNSYTF
>TRBJ2-5|TRBV27|TRBD1|15|once
TGTGCCAGCAGTTTATCGACAGGGTGGCGAGAGACCCAGTACTTC
CASSLSTGWRETQYF
>TRBJ1-1|TRBV28|TRBD1|15|once
TGTGCCAGCACTGGCCCGGGACAGGGAAACACTGAAGCTTTCTTT
CASTGPGQGNTEAFF
>TRBJ1-5|TRBV9|.|14|.
TGTGCCAGCAGCGCACAGGGTGGCAATCAGCCCCAGCATTTT
CASSAQGGNQPQHF
>TRBJ2-7|TRBV5-1|.|16|.
TGCGCCAGCAGCTTGGACGCAGCGGCACTGCACTACGAGCAGTACTTC
CASSLDAAALHYEQYF
>TRBJ2-1|TRBV11-2|.|17|.
TGTGCCAGCAGCTTAACACTCATTGGGAGCTCCTACAATGAGCAGTTCTTC
CASSLTLIGSSYNEQFF
>TRBJ1-2|TRBV27|.|13|once
TGTGCCAGCAGTCGACAGGCCGACTATGGCTACACCTTC
CASSRQADYGYTF
>TRBJ2-3|TRBV28|TRBD1|15|.
TGTGCCAGCAGCCCGGGGACAGTAACCACAGATACGCAGTATTTT
CASSPGTVTTDTQYF
>TRBJ2-4|TRBV28|.|15|.
TGTGCCAGCAGTTCTTTGAAGCTAGCCAAAAACATTCAGTACTTC
CASSSLKLAKNIQYF
>TRBJ1-6|TRBV18|.|15|once
TGTGCCAGCTCACGCTCAGGGGTGGTTAATTCACCCCTCCACTTT
CASSRSGVVNSPLHF
>TRBJ1-4|TRBV28|TRBD1|14|.
TGTGCCAGCAGCAAACAGGGGGTTAATGAAAAACTGTTTTTT
CASSKQGVNEKLFF
>TRBJ1-5|TRBV15|.|16|.
TGTGCCACCAGCAGAGCGTGGGGGTCGGACAATCAGCCCCAGCATTTT
CATSRAWGSDNQPQHF
>TRBJ2-2|TRBV28|TRBD1|15|.
TGTGCCAGCAGGACCGGGACAGGGCGACTCGGGGAGCTGTTTTTT
CASRTGTGRLGELFF
>TRBJ2-5|TRBV5-1|.|16|few
TGCGCCAGCAGCTTGACGGGCGCTGGGGGCCAAGAGACCCAGTACTTC
CASSLTGAGGQETQYF
>TRBJ2-6|TRBV28|TRBD1|19|.
TGTGCCAGCAGGACCTCTCCGGGACAGGGCTACTCTGGGGCCAACGTCCTGACTTTC
CASRTSPGQGYSGANVLTF
>TRBJ1-4|TRBV6-1|TRBD1|16|.
TGTGCCAGCAGTGAAGCCGTCGGGACAGGGAATGAAAAACTGTTTTTT
CASSEAVGTGNEKLFF
>TRBJ2-3|TRBV2|TRBD2|14|.
TGTGCCACCAGACTAGCGGGAGATACAGATACGCAGTATTTT
CATRLAGDTDTQYF
>TRBJ2-5|TRBV7-3|.|14|.
TGTGCCAGCAGCTTATGGGGGGCCCAAGAGACCCAGTACTTC
CASSLWGAQETQYF
>TRBJ1-6|TRBV5-5|.|16|.
TGTGCCAGCAGGAGGGGGGCAGGCGACTGGGATTCACCCCTCCACTTT
CASRRGAGDWDSPLHF
>TRBJ2-1|TRBV11-2|TRBD1|15|.
TGTGCCAGCATCACCGGGACAGGGCTCTACAATGAGCAGTTCTTC
CASITGTGLYNEQFF
>TRBJ1-5|TRBV19|TRBD1|16|.
TGTGCCAGTAGTAGGACCGGGACAGGGGGCGCCCAGCCCCAGCATTTT
CASSRTGTGGAQPQHF
>TRBJ2-1|TRBV3-1/TRBV3-2|.|17|few
TGTGCCAGCAGCCAAGATTGGGGTAGCGTGAACGACAATGAGCAGTTCTTC
CASSQDWGSVNDNEQFF
>TRBJ1-2|TRBV6-5|.|10|.
TGTGCCAGCATTGACTATGGCTACACCTTC
CASIDYGYTF